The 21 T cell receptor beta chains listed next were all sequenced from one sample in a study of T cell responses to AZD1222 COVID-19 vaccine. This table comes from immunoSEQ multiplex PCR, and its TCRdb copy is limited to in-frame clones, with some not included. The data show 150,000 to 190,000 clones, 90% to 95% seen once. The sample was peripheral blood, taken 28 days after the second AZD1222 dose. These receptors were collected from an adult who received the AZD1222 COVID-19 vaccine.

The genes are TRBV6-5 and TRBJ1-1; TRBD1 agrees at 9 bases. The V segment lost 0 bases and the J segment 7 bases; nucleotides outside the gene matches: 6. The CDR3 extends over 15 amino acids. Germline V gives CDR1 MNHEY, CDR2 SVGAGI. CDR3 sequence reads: CASSYSGTGNVEAFF. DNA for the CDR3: TGTGCCAGCAGTTACTCCGGGACAGGGAATGTTGAAGCTTTCTTT.

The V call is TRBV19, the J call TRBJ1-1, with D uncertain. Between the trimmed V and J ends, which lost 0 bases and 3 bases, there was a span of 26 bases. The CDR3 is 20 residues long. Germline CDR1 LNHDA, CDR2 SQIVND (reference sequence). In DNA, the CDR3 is TGTGCCAGTAGTATAGATCTAATGACCAGACGGAGACACATGGACACTGAAGCTTTCTTT. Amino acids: CASSIDLMTRRRHMDTEAFF.

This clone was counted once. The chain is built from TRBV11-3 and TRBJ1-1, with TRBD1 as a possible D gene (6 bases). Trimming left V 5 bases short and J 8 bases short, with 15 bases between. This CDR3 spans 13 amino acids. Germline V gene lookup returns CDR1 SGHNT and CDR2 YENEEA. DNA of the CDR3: TGTGCCAGCAGCGGGGGGAGGGGGACAGAAGCTTTCTTT. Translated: CASSGGRGTEAFF. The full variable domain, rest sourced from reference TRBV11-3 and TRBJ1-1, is EAGVVQSPRYKIIEKKQPVAFWCNPISGHNTLYWYLQNLGQGPELLIRYENEEAVDDSQLPKDRFSAERLKGVDSTLKIQPAELGDSAVYLCASSGGRGTEAFFGQGTRLTVV.

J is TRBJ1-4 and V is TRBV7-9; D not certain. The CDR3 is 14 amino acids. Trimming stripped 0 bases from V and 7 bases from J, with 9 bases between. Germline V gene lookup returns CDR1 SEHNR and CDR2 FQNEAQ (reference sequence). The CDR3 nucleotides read TGTGCCAGCAGCTTAGCGGGAGGAATTGAAAAACTGTTTTTT. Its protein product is CASSLAGGIEKLFF.

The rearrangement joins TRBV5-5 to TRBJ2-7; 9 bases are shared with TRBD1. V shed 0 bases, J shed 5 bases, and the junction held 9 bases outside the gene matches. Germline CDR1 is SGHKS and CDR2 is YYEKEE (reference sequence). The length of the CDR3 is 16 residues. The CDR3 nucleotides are TGTGCCAGCAGCTTGGTGGGGACAGGGAAGATCCACGAGCAGTACTTC. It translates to CASSLVGTGKIHEQYF.

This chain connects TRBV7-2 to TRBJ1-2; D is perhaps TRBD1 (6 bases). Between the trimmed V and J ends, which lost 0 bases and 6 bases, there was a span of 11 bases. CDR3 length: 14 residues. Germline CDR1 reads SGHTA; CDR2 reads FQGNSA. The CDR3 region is CASSLARAGDGYTF. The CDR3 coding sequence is TGTGCCAGCAGCTTAGCGAGGGCAGGGGATGGCTACACCTTC.

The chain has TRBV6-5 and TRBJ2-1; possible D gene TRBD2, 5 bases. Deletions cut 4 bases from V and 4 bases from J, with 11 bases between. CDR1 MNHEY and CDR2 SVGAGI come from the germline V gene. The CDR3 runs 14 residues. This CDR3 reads CASSSPTGYNEQFF. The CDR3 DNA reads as TGTGCCAGCAGTTCTCCGACGGGATACAATGAGCAGTTCTTC.

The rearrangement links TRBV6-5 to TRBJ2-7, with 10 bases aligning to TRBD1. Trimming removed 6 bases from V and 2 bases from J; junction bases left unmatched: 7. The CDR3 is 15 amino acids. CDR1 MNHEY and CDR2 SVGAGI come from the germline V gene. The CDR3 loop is CASRYRDRGAYEQYF. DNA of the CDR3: TGTGCCAGCAGATACCGGGACAGGGGAGCCTACGAGCAGTACTTC.

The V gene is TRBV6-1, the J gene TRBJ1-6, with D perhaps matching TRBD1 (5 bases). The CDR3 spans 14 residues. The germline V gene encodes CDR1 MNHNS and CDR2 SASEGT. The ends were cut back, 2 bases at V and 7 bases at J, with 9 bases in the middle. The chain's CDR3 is CASSELGRNSPLHF. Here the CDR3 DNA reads TGTGCCAGCAGTGAATTGGGGCGAAATTCACCCCTCCACTTT.

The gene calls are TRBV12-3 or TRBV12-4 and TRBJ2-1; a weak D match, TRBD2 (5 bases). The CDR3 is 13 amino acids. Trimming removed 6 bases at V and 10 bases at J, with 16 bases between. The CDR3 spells CASSLSEVWEQFF. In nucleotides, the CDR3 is TGTGCCAGCAGCTTGTCGGAGGTGTGGGAGCAGTTCTTC.

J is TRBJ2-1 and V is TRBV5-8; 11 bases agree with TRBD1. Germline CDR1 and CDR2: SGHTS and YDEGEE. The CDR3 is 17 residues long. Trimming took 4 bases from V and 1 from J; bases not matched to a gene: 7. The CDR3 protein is CASSRTGGRGSYNEQFF. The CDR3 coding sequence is TGTGCCAGCAGCAGGACAGGGGGCCGAGGGTCCTACAATGAGCAGTTCTTC.

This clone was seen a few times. The DNA for the CDR3 is TGTGCCAGCCGATCCCAGGGTAACACCGGGGAGCTGTTTTTT. Amino acids: CASRSQGNTGELFF. The rearrangement joins TRBV25-1 to TRBJ2-2; a possible D gene is TRBD1 (5 bases). CDR3 length equals 14 residues. The V gene lost 8 bases and the J gene lost 2 bases, with 12 bases spanning the gap. Germline CDR1 MGHDK, CDR2 SYGVNS.

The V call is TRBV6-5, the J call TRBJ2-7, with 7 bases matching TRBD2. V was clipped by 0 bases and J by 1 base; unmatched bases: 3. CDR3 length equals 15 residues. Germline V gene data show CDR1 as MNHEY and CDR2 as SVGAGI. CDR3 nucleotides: TGTGCCAGCAGTTACTCGAGCGGGGCTTCCTACGAGCAGTACTTC. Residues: CASSYSSGASYEQYF.

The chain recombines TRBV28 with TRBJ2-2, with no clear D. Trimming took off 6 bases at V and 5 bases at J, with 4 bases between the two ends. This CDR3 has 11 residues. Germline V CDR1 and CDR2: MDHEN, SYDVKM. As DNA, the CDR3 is TGTGCCAGCAGCCATACCGGGGAGCTGTTTTTT. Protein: CASSHTGELFF.

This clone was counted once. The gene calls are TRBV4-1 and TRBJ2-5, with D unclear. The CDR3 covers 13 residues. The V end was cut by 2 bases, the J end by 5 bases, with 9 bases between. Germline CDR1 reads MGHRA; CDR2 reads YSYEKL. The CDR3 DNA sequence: TGCGCCAGCAGCCAATGGGTCGGCGAGACCCAGTACTTC. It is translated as CASSQWVGETQYF.

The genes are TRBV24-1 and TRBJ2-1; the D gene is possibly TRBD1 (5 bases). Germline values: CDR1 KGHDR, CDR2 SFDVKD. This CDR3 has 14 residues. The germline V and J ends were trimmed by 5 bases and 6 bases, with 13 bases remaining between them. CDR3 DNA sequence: TGTGCCACCAGTGTCTCGGCAGGGTTCAATGAGCAGTTCTTC. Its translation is CATSVSAGFNEQFF.

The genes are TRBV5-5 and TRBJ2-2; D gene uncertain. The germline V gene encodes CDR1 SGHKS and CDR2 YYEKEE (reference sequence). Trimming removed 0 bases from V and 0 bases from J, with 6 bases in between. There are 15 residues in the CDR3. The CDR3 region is CASSLDFANTGELFF. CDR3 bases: TGTGCCAGCAGCTTGGACTTCGCGAACACCGGGGAGCTGTTTTTT.

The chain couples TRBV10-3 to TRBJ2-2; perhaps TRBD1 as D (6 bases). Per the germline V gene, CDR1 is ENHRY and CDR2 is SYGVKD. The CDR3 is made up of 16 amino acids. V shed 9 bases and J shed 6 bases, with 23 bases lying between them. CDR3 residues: CAIQGTEAEKAGELFF. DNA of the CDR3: TGTGCCATTCAGGGGACGGAGGCGGAGAAGGCCGGGGAGCTGTTTTTT.

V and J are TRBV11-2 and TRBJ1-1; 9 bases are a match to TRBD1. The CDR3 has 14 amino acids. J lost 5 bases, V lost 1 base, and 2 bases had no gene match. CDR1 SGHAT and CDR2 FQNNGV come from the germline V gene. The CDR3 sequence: CASSLVDRGTEAFF. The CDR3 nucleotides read TGTGCCAGCAGCTTAGTAGACAGGGGGACTGAAGCTTTCTTT.

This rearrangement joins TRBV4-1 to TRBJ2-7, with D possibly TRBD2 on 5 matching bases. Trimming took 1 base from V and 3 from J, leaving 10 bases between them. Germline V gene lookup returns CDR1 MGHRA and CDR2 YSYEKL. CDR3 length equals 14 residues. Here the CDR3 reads CASSQGPRDYEQYF. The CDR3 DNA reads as TGCGCCAGCAGCCAAGGGCCGAGGGACTACGAGCAGTACTTC.

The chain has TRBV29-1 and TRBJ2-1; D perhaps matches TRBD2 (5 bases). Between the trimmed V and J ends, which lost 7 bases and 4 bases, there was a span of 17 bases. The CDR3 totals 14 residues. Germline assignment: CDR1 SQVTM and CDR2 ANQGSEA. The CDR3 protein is CSAKSGGGYNEQFF. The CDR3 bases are TGCAGCGCCAAGAGCGGAGGTGGGTACAATGAGCAGTTCTTC.